The next 23 T cell receptor beta chains were all read from a single sample in a study of OX40 agonist ivuxolimab in advanced cancers. Using immunoSEQ multiplex PCR, the repertoire was profiled, and TCRdb retains in-frame clones only, with some absent. The repertoire has 30,000 or so clones, approximately 89% of them found once; the top ten carry approximately 26%. Sequencing was performed on CD4+ or CD8+ T cells sorted from blood, taken in a trial of the OX40 agonist ivuxolimab. The receptors derive from an adult with an advanced solid tumor such as melanoma, head and neck, liver or kidney cancer.

The chain combines TRBV29-1 with TRBJ1-1; D not resolved. Trimming pared 2 bases from V and 10 bases from J, leaving 14 bases between. Germline V CDR1 and CDR2: SQVTM, ANQGSEA. This CDR3 is 12 amino acids long. For the CDR3, the DNA is TGCAGCGTTGAAAAGGTCTACGTGGGAGCTTTCTTT. The encoded protein is CSVEKVYVGAFF.

V is TRBV7-8 and J is TRBJ2-5, with D perhaps TRBD1 or TRBD2 (5 bases each). The germline CDR1 and CDR2 sequences are SGHVS and FQNEAQ. Between the trimmed V and J ends, which lost 2 bases and 4 bases, there was a span of 8 bases. The CDR3 extends over 13 amino acids. The CDR3 region is CASSLFGTETQYF. The CDR3 nucleotides are TGTGCCAGCAGCTTATTTGGGACAGAGACCCAGTACTTC.

The gene calls are TRBV7-9 and TRBJ1-2; a weak D match, TRBD1 (5 bases). Germline loops: CDR1 SEHNR, CDR2 FQNEAQ (reference sequence). The ends were cut back, 7 bases at V and 2 bases at J, with 11 bases in the middle. CDR3 length equals 13 residues. For the CDR3, the DNA is TGTGCCAGCACCCTAGGGGAAAACTATGGCTACACCTTC. Protein product: CASTLGENYGYTF. The variable domain in full, with the rest retrieved from reference TRBV7-9 and TRBJ1-2, is DTGVSQNPRHKITKRGQNVTFRCDPISEHNRLYWYRQTLGQGPEFLTYFQNEAQLEKSRLLSDRFSAERPKGSFSTLEIQRTEQGDSAMYLCASTLGENYGYTFGSGTRLTVV.

This clone was counted once. This chain connects TRBV5-1 to TRBJ2-3, with 9 bases matching TRBD1. Unmatched junction bases numbered 9, after V lost 0 bases and J lost 4 bases. This CDR3 has 17 amino acids. Germline V lookup: CDR1 SGHRS, CDR2 YFSETQ. In DNA form, the CDR3 reads TGCGCCAGCAGCTTGGCCGTGGGACAGGGAGTATCAGATACGCAGTATTTT. Protein: CASSLAVGQGVSDTQYF.

The chain has TRBV27 and TRBJ2-7; maybe TRBD2 (5 bases). CDR3 length: 11 amino acids. CDR1 is MNHEY, CDR2 SMNVEV, per germline (reference sequence). CDR3 nucleotides: TGTGTTGCGGGCTGGGGCTACGAGCAGTACTTC. Protein: CVAGWGYEQYF.

This chain connects TRBV6-1 to TRBJ1-2; D is undetermined. The V gene lost 8 bases and the J gene lost 0 bases, with 10 bases spanning the gap. The CDR3 covers 13 residues. Germline assignment: CDR1 MNHNS and CDR2 SASEGT. The CDR3 nucleotides read TGTGCCAGCGAGGACCGACCTAACTATGGCTACACCTTC. Its translation: CASEDRPNYGYTF.

The CDR3 DNA sequence: TGTGCCAGCAGTGACCCTACGACGACAGGGGTCTCCTACGAGCAGTACTTC. Residues: CASSDPTTTGVSYEQYF. The rearrangement links TRBV28 to TRBJ2-7; 8 positions match TRBD1. Germline trimming cut 5 bases from V and 0 bases from J; bases unmatched to any gene: 12. Germline V gene lookup returns CDR1 MDHEN and CDR2 SYDVKM. There are 17 residues in the CDR3.

V usage is TRBV4-1 and J usage is TRBJ2-1; the match to TRBD2 covers 7 bases. V lost 1 base to trimming and J lost 5 bases; unmatched junction nucleotides: 14. CDR1 and CDR2 (germline): MGHRA, YSYEKL. This CDR3 comprises 18 residues. The CDR3 sequence is CASSQAGGGLADNNEQFF. CDR3 in DNA: TGCGCCAGCAGCCAAGCCGGGGGAGGGCTAGCGGACAACAATGAGCAGTTCTTC.

The chain has TRBV7-6 and TRBJ2-7; 10 bases fit TRBD1. The J segment lost 3 bases and the V segment lost 5 bases, leaving 7 bases of the junction unmatched. The CDR3 sequence is 15 residues long. Germline CDR1 reads SGHVS; CDR2 reads FNYEAQ. CDR3 region: CASSTYRDRGYEQYF. As DNA, the CDR3 is TGTGCCAGCAGCACATACCGGGACAGGGGCTACGAGCAGTACTTC.

The chain is built from TRBV6-5 and TRBJ2-7; 12 bases map to TRBD2. Trimming cost V 4 bases and J 7 bases; bases outside gene matches: 5. Per germline, CDR1 MNHEY and CDR2 SVGAGI. This CDR3 has 14 amino acids. CDR3 protein: CASSFGTSGLEQYF. CDR3 nucleotide sequence: TGTGCCAGCAGTTTCGGGACTAGCGGGTTAGAGCAGTACTTC.

This chain uses TRBV2 with TRBJ2-4; TRBD1 matches 7 bases. Per the germline V gene, CDR1 is SNHLY and CDR2 is FYNNEI. The CDR3 has 14 amino acids. V was clipped by 9 bases and J by 0 bases; unmatched bases: 5. The CDR3 nucleotides are TGTGCCAGGGGGACAGAACTAGCCAAAAACATTCAGTACTTC. It specifies CARGTELAKNIQYF.

V is TRBV29-1 and J is TRBJ2-5; 7 positions agree with TRBD2. The junction had 23 bases not matched to a gene; V was cut back by 3 bases and J by 7 bases. The CDR3 is made up of 18 amino acids. Germline CDR1 SQVTM, CDR2 ANQGSEA. CDR3 region: CSVDIPTRPPGGVPTQYF. As DNA, the CDR3 is TGCAGCGTTGACATCCCCACCCGTCCACCGGGGGGTGTCCCGACCCAGTACTTC.

The chain combines TRBV5-4 with TRBJ2-7, with D uncertain. CDR3 length equals 13 residues. V was cut by 4 bases and J by 3 bases, with 11 bases left in between. Germline values: CDR1 SGHNT, CDR2 YYREEE (reference sequence). In DNA, the CDR3 is TGTGCCAGCAGCCCTGGTCCCGGCTACGAGCAGTACTTC. Its translation: CASSPGPGYEQYF.

V and J are TRBV11-2 and TRBJ2-1; no clear D. CDR1 and CDR2 from the germline V gene are SGHAT and FQNNGV. The CDR3 consists of 13 residues. V was shortened by 1 base and J by 5 bases, with 6 bases between the two germline ends. CDR3 sequence (DNA): TGTGCCAGCAGCTTAGGTGTAGACAATGAGCAGTTCTTC. It is translated as CASSLGVDNEQFF.

This chain uses TRBV4-2 with TRBJ2-7; 10 nucleotides line up with TRBD2. The CDR3 runs 16 residues. Trimming cost V 0 bases and J 4 bases; bases outside gene matches: 6. CDR1 is LGHNA and CDR2 is YNFKEQ in the germline V gene. The CDR3 reads CASSQEGTSATYEQYF. Here the CDR3 DNA reads TGTGCCAGCAGCCAAGAGGGGACTAGCGCCACATACGAGCAGTACTTC.

This chain connects TRBV5-1 to TRBJ2-7; D uncertain. There are 12 residues in the CDR3. V lost 2 bases and J 7 bases, leaving 10 bases between the germline ends. Germline V lookup: CDR1 SGHRS, CDR2 YFSETQ. Written as DNA, the CDR3 is TGCGCCAGCAGCTTTAACCGAGAGGAGCAGTACTTC. This codes for CASSFNREEQYF.

V usage is TRBV4-1 and J usage is TRBJ2-7, with a weak D call TRBD2 (6 bases). This CDR3 contains 16 residues. V was pared by 1 base and J by 2 bases, with 15 bases between. CDR1 and CDR2 from the germline V gene are MGHRA and YSYEKL. The CDR3 region is CASSQVAGTRTYEQYF. The CDR3 DNA is TGCGCCAGCAGCCAAGTGGCGGGGACTCGGACCTACGAGCAGTACTTC.

This clone was recorded a few times. The V gene is TRBV6-5, the J gene TRBJ1-2; 7 nucleotides align to TRBD1. This CDR3 contains 14 residues. Germline V gene sequence: CDR1 MNHEY, CDR2 SVGAGI. The ends lost 6 bases at V and 4 bases at J; junction bases unmatched: 8. The CDR3 coding sequence is TGTGCCAGCAGCTCTAAGGGACAGCTCTATGGCTACACCTTC. Translating it yields CASSSKGQLYGYTF.

V gene TRBV2 combines with J gene TRBJ2-3; D is possibly TRBD2 (6 bases). The CDR3 sequence is 13 residues long. The V end was cut by 8 bases, the J end by 3 bases, with 12 bases between. In germline, CDR1 is SNHLY, CDR2 FYNNEI. The CDR3 DNA follows: TGTGCCAGCCGCGGAGGAGGGACAGATACGCAGTATTTT. It translates to CASRGGGTDTQYF.

V is TRBV7-9 and J is TRBJ1-6, with unresolved D. This CDR3 region has 14 residues. Trimming shortened V by 2 bases and J by 6 bases, and 8 bases separated the two germline ends. The germline V gene encodes CDR1 SEHNR and CDR2 FQNEAQ (reference sequence). CDR3 residues: CASSLTGRNSPLHF. The CDR3 DNA reads as TGTGCCAGCAGCTTAACGGGTCGTAATTCACCCCTCCACTTT.

This clone was picked up one time. Here the CDR3 DNA reads TGCGCCAGCAGCTTGGTACCCAATGAGCAGTTCTTC. Translating it yields CASSLVPNEQFF. The rearrangement links TRBV5-1 to TRBJ2-1; D gene uncertain. CDR3 length equals 12 residues. Germline lookup yields CDR1 SGHRS and CDR2 YFSETQ. V was cut by 0 bases and J by 6 bases, with 4 bases left in between.

This rearrangement joins TRBV28 to TRBJ2-3, with a possible D match to TRBD1 (6 bases). The CDR3 totals 14 residues. Germline CDR1 and CDR2: MDHEN and SYDVKM. Trimming shortened V by 5 bases and J by 3 bases, and 12 bases separated the two germline ends. The CDR3 reads CASSEDRGTDTQYF. CDR3 coding DNA: TGTGCCAGCAGTGAGGACAGAGGAACAGATACGCAGTATTTT.

V is TRBV28 and J is TRBJ2-6; 7 nucleotides agree with TRBD1. CDR1 MDHEN and CDR2 SYDVKM come from the germline V gene. After removal of 7 bases from V and 0 bases from J, the junction contained 9 bases not matched to a gene. This CDR3 is 17 amino acids long. The CDR3 sequence: CASTAGTAYSGANVLTF. The CDR3 DNA reads TGTGCCAGCACCGCCGGGACAGCCTACTCTGGGGCCAACGTCCTGACTTTC.